Below, 25 T cell receptor beta chains from the same sample are listed, as sequenced in a study of regulatory T cells in long-lasting Graves disease. Time point in this sample: newly diagnosed GD, antithyroid drugs for less than 3 months. The TCR library used RNA extracted from PBMCs. Construction of the TCR beta libraries employed iRepertoire HTBI primers in conjunction with Arm-PCR of CDR3 regions. MiXCR, applied by TCRdb to the multiplex PCR reads, yields one record per CDR3 protein. The sample has 400,000 to 450,000 distinct CDR3 sequences; 14% to 15% are singletons. These data are also associated with another study on T cells in Graves' hyperthyroidism and ophthalmopathy.

The specimen was peripheral blood mononuclear cells (PBMCs), collected at new diagnosis, from a patient treated with antithyroid drugs. The receptors originated from a woman aged 25-40 years with Graves disease.

The table lists this clonotype with a few counts. The gene calls are TRBV7-9 and TRBJ2-3; 14 nucleotides agree with TRBD2. The germline V gene encodes CDR1 SEHNR and CDR2 FQNEAQ (reference sequence). This CDR3 has 17 residues. The V gene end was trimmed by 4 bases and the J gene end by 3 bases; junction bases not matched to a gene: 6. The CDR3: CASSSGTSGSLTDTQYF. In nucleotides, the CDR3 is TGTGCCAGCAGCTCCGGGACTAGCGGGAGTTTAACAGATACGCAGTATTTT.

Ten or more counts support this clonotype. The chain couples TRBV29-1 to TRBJ1-1; a possible D gene is TRBD1 (5 bases). Germline V gene data show CDR1 as SQVTM and CDR2 as ANQGSEA. Trimming removed 3 bases from V and 4 bases from J, with 12 bases in between. The CDR3 extends over 13 amino acids. As DNA, the CDR3 is TGCAGCGTTGAGGCAGGGTATAGCACTGAAGCTTTCTTT. Encoded protein: CSVEAGYSTEAFF.

The V gene is TRBV7-2, the J gene TRBJ2-2, with a possible D match to TRBD2 (5 bases). CDR3 length: 16 amino acids. In germline, CDR1 is SGHTA, CDR2 FQGNSA. Trimming pared 3 bases from V and 5 bases from J, leaving 16 bases between. The CDR3 sequence is CASSFFRGSGTGELFF. The CDR3 coding sequence is TGTGCCAGCAGCTTTTTTCGGGGTTCGGGTACCGGGGAGCTGTTTTTT.

This clonotype was seen at least ten times. The chain uses TRBV18 and TRBJ1-5, with D unclear. CDR3 size: 12 residues. Trimming took 6 bases from V and 4 from J, leaving 7 bases between them. From germline, CDR1 is KGHSH and CDR2 LQKENI. DNA of the CDR3: TGTGCCAGCTCCACCCTTAATCAGCCCCAGCATTTT. This translates into CASSTLNQPQHF.

In regard to this clonotype: The junction and the germline gene differ at one end; a read error may be behind it. CDR3 in amino acids: CASREALRTRNSNQPQHF. CDR3 sequence (DNA): TGTGCCAGCAGAGAAGCGCTTAGGACACGGAATAGCAATCAGCCCCAGCATTTT. The rearrangement joins TRBV2 to TRBJ1-5; tentative D call: TRBD1 (5 bases). The germline V gene encodes CDR1 SNHLY and CDR2 FYNNEI. The CDR3 sequence is 18 residues long.

This clonotype was counted at least ten times. The rearrangement links TRBV5-1 to TRBJ2-2; D possibly corresponds to TRBD2 (6 bases). Germline-derived CDR1 and CDR2 are SGHRS and YFSETQ. The CDR3 runs to 16 residues. V lost 1 base to trimming and J lost 4 bases, with 14 bases between them. Here the CDR3 DNA reads TGCGCCAGCAGCTTGTTGGAAGCGGGCAGCACCGGGGAGCTGTTTTTT. As protein: CASSLLEAGSTGELFF.

There are many counts of this clonotype. The J gene is TRBJ2-7, the V gene TRBV28; D is undetermined. The germline V gene has CDR1 MDHEN and CDR2 SYDVKM. V was pared by 5 bases and J by 3 bases, with 14 bases between. CDR3 length: 14 residues. The CDR3 protein is CASSLRSADYEQYF. The CDR3 region has the DNA TGTGCCAGCAGTCTCCGGAGCGCCGACTACGAGCAGTACTTC.

This clonotype was seen more than once but under ten times. This chain joins TRBV20-1 and TRBJ2-7; 11 bases match TRBD2. Per the germline V gene, CDR1 is DFQATT and CDR2 is SNEGSKA (reference sequence). The CDR3 spans 16 residues. V lost 1 base and J lost 3; bases outside the gene matches: 8. DNA for the CDR3: TGCAGTGCTAGAGCCTCACTAGCGGGAGCTCTCTACGAGCAGTACTTC. Its translation is CSARASLAGALYEQYF.

The chain combines TRBV28 with TRBJ1-1; 11 nucleotides line up with TRBD1. The CDR3 totals 14 residues. CDR1 and CDR2 from the germline V gene are MDHEN and SYDVKM. Unmatched junction bases numbered 6, after V lost 7 bases and J lost 5 bases. The CDR3 loop is CASTGDRGDTEAFF. DNA of the CDR3: TGTGCCAGCACAGGGGACAGGGGGGATACTGAAGCTTTCTTT. Full variable domain (missing parts from reference TRBV28 and TRBJ1-1): DVKVTQSSRYLVKRTGEKVFLECVQDMDHENMFWYRQDPGLGLRLIYFSYDVKMKEKGDIPEGYSVSREKKERFSLILESASTNQTSMYLCASTGDRGDTEAFFGQGTRLTVV.

There are many counts of this clonotype. The chain combines TRBV6-1 with TRBJ2-1; TRBD2 matches 10 bases. Germline values: CDR1 MNHNS, CDR2 SASEGT. This CDR3 comprises 14 residues. J gave up 9 bases and V 9 bases, and 11 bases lay outside the gene matches. CDR3 sequence: CASLTGTSDTEQFF. CDR3 nucleotides: TGTGCCAGTCTTACCGGGACTAGCGACACTGAGCAGTTCTTC.

The chain recombines TRBV10-3 with TRBJ1-1; unclear D gene. This CDR3 region has 15 residues. Trimming stripped 4 bases from V and 6 bases from J, with 18 bases between. Germline loops: CDR1 ENHRY, CDR2 SYGVKD. This CDR3 reads CAISARQSLNAEAFF. The CDR3 nucleotides read TGTGCCATCAGTGCTCGACAATCCCTAAACGCTGAAGCTTTCTTT.

This clonotype was detected only a few times. The chain employs TRBV28 and TRBJ1-3; 8 bases map to TRBD1. The CDR3 spans 17 residues. CDR1 is MDHEN, CDR2 SYDVKM, per germline. Trimming took 2 bases from V and 4 from J; bases not matched to a gene: 10. DNA of the CDR3: TGTGCCAGCAGTTTAGAACTATGGACAGGGCCAGGAAACACCATATATTTT. Translation gives CASSLELWTGPGNTIYF.

This clonotype showed up many times. This chain uses TRBV10-3 with TRBJ2-5, with 8 bases lining up with TRBD2. The ends lost 6 bases at V and 3 bases at J; junction bases unmatched: 3. There are 13 residues in the CDR3. Germline V gene lookup returns CDR1 ENHRY and CDR2 SYGVKD. In DNA, the CDR3 is TGTGCCATCAGCCCGGGACTAGAAGAGACCCAGTACTTC. This encodes CAISPGLEETQYF.

Many counts were recorded for this clonotype. The chain links TRBV5-1 to TRBJ2-5; D is perhaps TRBD1 (5 bases). V was cut by 2 bases and J by 1 base, with 6 bases left in between. The CDR3 covers 13 residues. Germline V gene sequence: CDR1 SGHRS, CDR2 YFSETQ. Here the CDR3 reads CASSFRAQETQYF. CDR3 coding DNA: TGCGCCAGCAGCTTCAGGGCCCAAGAGACCCAGTACTTC.

This clonotype occurred many times. This sequence joins TRBV7-9 and TRBJ2-5; 8 positions match TRBD2. CDR1 SEHNR and CDR2 FQNEAQ come from the germline V gene (reference sequence). After removal of 0 bases from V and 1 base from J, the junction contained 10 bases not matched to a gene. The CDR3 is 18 residues long. Here the CDR3 DNA reads TGTGCCAGCAGCTTAGCGCTTTCTGGACTAGCCAGCCAAGAGACCCAGTACTTC. Its translation: CASSLALSGLASQETQYF.

The V call is TRBV18, the J call TRBJ2-4; 7 nucleotides match TRBD1. Unmatched junction bases numbered 1, after V lost 1 base and J lost 1 base. In germline, CDR1 is KGHSH, CDR2 LQKENI. The CDR3 length is 15 residues. In nucleotides, the CDR3 is TGTGCCAGCTCACCACAGGGGGCTGCCAAAAACATTCAGTACTTC. It yields the protein CASSPQGAAKNIQYF.

This clonotype has just a few counts. The chain combines TRBV7-9 with TRBJ2-7; no definite D call. Per germline, CDR1 SEHNR and CDR2 FQNEAQ (reference sequence). The CDR3 is 15 residues long. Trimming took off 1 base at V and 3 bases at J, with 13 bases between the two ends. CDR3 amino acids: CASSLVRWQNYEQYF. CDR3 coding DNA: TGTGCCAGCAGCTTAGTAAGGTGGCAGAACTACGAGCAGTACTTC.

This rearrangement joins TRBV20-1 to TRBJ1-6, with D perhaps TRBD1 (5 bases). Between the trimmed V and J ends, which lost 2 bases and 8 bases, there was a span of 19 bases. The CDR3 covers 16 residues. Germline V lookup: CDR1 DFQATT, CDR2 SNEGSKA (reference sequence). The CDR3 DNA follows: TGCAGTGCTAGATCCCCGGGCAGAGCGGGGGATTCACCCCTCCACTTT. Translation: CSARSPGRAGDSPLHF.

A remark on this clonotype: A much more abundant neighbour one base away suggests this may be a read error. This chain uses TRBV6-6 with TRBJ2-1; weak D call: TRBD2 (6 bases). This CDR3 region has 18 residues. CDR1 and CDR2 (germline): MNHNY, SVGAGI (reference sequence). The CDR3 loop reads CAGSYSGRRAQAGGEQFF. The CDR3 DNA reads as TGTGCCGGCAGTTACTCGGGTAGGAGGGCGCAGGCTGGAGGTGAGCAGTTCTTC.

This chain links TRBV29-1 with TRBJ1-1, with TRBD1 as a possible D gene (6 bases). Per germline, CDR1 SQVTM and CDR2 ANQGSEA. The V end was cut by 4 bases, the J end by 7 bases, with 10 bases between. The CDR3 is made up of 11 amino acids. CDR3 nucleotides: TGCAGCGTTGGGACAGAATATGAAGCTTTCTTT. Encoded protein: CSVGTEYEAFF.

Notes on this clonotype: This could be a read error, since a much larger clone is one nucleotide away. The missing conserved phenylalanine or tryptophan at the end of this CDR3 makes a read error likely. The CDR3 coding sequence is TGTGCCAGCAGCCAAGAGGTGTTGAGCGGGAGTGAGCAGTTCCTC. It encodes CASSQEVLSGSEQFL. The V and J genes are TRBV14 and TRBJ2-1; 8 bases align to TRBD2. Trimming cost V 0 bases and J 9 bases; bases outside gene matches: 7. This CDR3 has 15 amino acids. The germline V gene has CDR1 SGHDN and CDR2 FVKESK.

Notes on this clonotype: This may arise from a read error, as a much more abundant clone is one base away. V and J are TRBV24-1 and TRBJ2-1; 11 nucleotides align to TRBD2. The CDR3 is 14 residues long. CDR1 is KGHDR, CDR2 SFDVKD, per germline. Trimming removed 5 bases from V and 10 bases from J; junction bases left unmatched: 6. CDR3 nucleotides: TGTGCCACCAGTGGTCTAGCGGGAGGATCCGAGCAGTTCTTC. Translation: CATSGLAGGSEQFF.

This clonotype was seen many times. The chain's CDR3 is CASSAGDYGYTF. The CDR3 DNA reads as TGTGCCAGCAGCGCCGGGGACTATGGCTACACCTTC. The chain recombines TRBV11-1 with TRBJ1-2, with D unclear. Trimming removed 5 bases from V and 3 bases from J, with 7 bases in between. In germline, CDR1 is SGHAT, CDR2 FQDESV (reference sequence). The CDR3 has 12 amino acids.

This clonotype was seen ten or more times. The CDR3 DNA reads as TGCAGCGGACGGGGGACAGGGATTTTTGGCGAGCAGTACTTC. Translated, it gives CSGRGTGIFGEQYF. The chain is built from TRBV29-1 and TRBJ2-7; 9 nucleotides align to TRBD1. The CDR3 has 14 amino acids. J gave up 6 bases and V 7 bases, and 13 bases lay outside the gene matches. Germline assignment: CDR1 SQVTM and CDR2 ANQGSEA.

Worth noting for this clonotype: A much bigger clone sits one base away, suggesting this may be a read error. J is TRBJ2-3 and V is TRBV6-5, with 7 bases aligning to TRBD2. The CDR3 runs 15 residues. The germline V gene has CDR1 MNHEY and CDR2 SVGAGI. The CDR3 region is CASSYRGGPADTKYF. DNA for the CDR3: TGTGCCAGCAGTTACAGGGGAGGGCCGGCAGATACGAAGTATTTT.